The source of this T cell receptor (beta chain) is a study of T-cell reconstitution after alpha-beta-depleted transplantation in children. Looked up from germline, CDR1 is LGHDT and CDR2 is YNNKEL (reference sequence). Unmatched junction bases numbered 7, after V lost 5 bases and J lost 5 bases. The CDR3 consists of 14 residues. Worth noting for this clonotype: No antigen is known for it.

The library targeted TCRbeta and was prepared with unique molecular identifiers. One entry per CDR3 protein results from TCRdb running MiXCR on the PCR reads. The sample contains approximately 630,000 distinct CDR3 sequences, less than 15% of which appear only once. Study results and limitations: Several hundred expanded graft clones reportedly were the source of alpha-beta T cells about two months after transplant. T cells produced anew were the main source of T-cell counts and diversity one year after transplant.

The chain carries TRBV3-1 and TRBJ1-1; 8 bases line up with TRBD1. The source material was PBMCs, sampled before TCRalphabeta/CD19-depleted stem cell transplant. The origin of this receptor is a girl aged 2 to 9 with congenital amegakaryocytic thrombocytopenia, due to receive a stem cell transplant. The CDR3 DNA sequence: TGTGCCAGCAGCGGAACGGACAGGGAGACTGAAGCTTTCTTT. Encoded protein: CASSGTDRETEAFF.